Listed below are T cell receptor beta chains from one sample, sequenced in a study of T cell responses to AZD1222 COVID-19 vaccine. The assay was immunoSEQ multiplex PCR, and TCRdb's table has in-frame clones only and misses some. The data hold about 120,000 clones, with 85% to 90% observed a single time. The sequences come from peripheral blood, collected on day 0 of AZD1222 vaccination. These receptors were taken from an adult in good health. CDR3s leave out the opening cysteine and the closing phenylalanine or tryptophan. Fields, in order: V gene, J gene, D gene, CDR3 protein. The D gene is left open where the match is weak.

>TRBV2|TRBJ1-2|TRBD1
ATKGDRGYT
>TRBV4-1|TRBJ2-1|TRBD1
ASSRTGVSEQF
>TRBV12-5|TRBJ2-6|NA
ASGLSQGNSGANVLT
>TRBV6-6|TRBJ2-1|TRBD1
ASSGRGGLPQF
>TRBV11-2|TRBJ2-1|TRBD2
ASSFGGPTPGLQYNEQF
>TRBV30|TRBJ1-6|NA
AWSLAISPLH
>TRBV30|TRBJ1-6|NA
AWSVLGRNSPLH
>TRBV7-8|TRBJ1-1|NA
ASSSQGGNTEAF
>TRBV2|TRBJ1-3|TRBD1
ASRKAGGQNTIY
>TRBV7-9|TRBJ1-6|NA
ASSLGGGFSPNSPLH